The clone carrying this T cell receptor (beta chain) was seen once. Data came from immunoSEQ multiplex PCR; TCRdb stores just in-frame clones and leaves some out. Among around 300,000 clones, about 88% were seen once, and the ten largest hold 2%. The entry originates in a study of blood T cell repertoires in COVID-19. CDR3 size: 18 residues. Per germline, CDR1 SGHRS and CDR2 YFSETQ. With 0 bases removed from V and 0 bases from J, the gap between germline ends came to 19 bases. Material: PBMCs or T cells enriched from blood (not recorded which). This TCR was recovered from a woman in her sixties or seventies in a cohort exposed to, infected with or recovered from COVID-19 (not recorded which). V is TRBV5-1 and J is TRBJ2-7; the D gene is possibly TRBD1 (5 bases). The chain's CDR3 is CASSLGSGLQRGSYEQYF. As DNA, the CDR3 is TGCGCCAGCAGCTTGGGGTCAGGTCTCCAAAGGGGCTCCTACGAGCAGTACTTC.